The 19 T cell receptor beta chains below come from one sample, sequenced in a study of cytomegalovirus exposure and HLA in healthy donors. 13 Jbeta primers and 60 Vbeta primers were used for the PCR. Measured with immunoSEQ multiplex PCR; TCRdb has only the in-frame clones, and not every one. The sample holds under 150,000 clones; 75% to 90% are singletons and the top ten take 5.5% to 6%. What was sequenced was PBMCs. These receptors all stem from a woman aged 40 to 50 in good health and CMV-seropositive.

This clone was picked up one time. The chain uses TRBV2 and TRBJ2-5; D remains ambiguous. Germline-derived CDR1 and CDR2 are SNHLY and FYNNEI. Between the trimmed V and J ends, which lost 0 bases and 2 bases, there was a span of 13 bases. The CDR3 sequence is 16 residues long. The CDR3 DNA follows: TGTGCCAGCAGTGAAGCCTGGCTCGCGGCTCAAGAGACCCAGTACTTC. Its protein is CASSEAWLAAQETQYF.

V usage is TRBV29-1 and J usage is TRBJ2-1; D ambiguous. CDR1 and CDR2 from the germline V gene are SQVTM and ANQGSEA. Trimming shortened V by 4 bases and J by 4 bases, and 8 bases separated the two germline ends. The CDR3 contains 12 residues. CDR3 sequence reads: CSVVRPYNEQFF. CDR3 coding DNA: TGCAGCGTTGTGAGGCCATACAATGAGCAGTTCTTC.

The chain links TRBV5-1 to TRBJ2-1; TRBD1 matches at 10 bases. V gave up 2 bases and J gave up 11 bases; unmatched junction bases: 4. This CDR3 has 13 residues. Looked up from germline, CDR1 is SGHRS and CDR2 is YFSETQ. The CDR3 spells CASSLDRGPQQFF. The CDR3 nucleotides are TGCGCCAGCAGCTTAGACAGGGGGCCCCAGCAGTTCTTC.

This clone was found once. The CDR3 nucleotides are TGTGCCAGTGGGGACTTGGGCAACTATGGCTACACCTTC. Protein: CASGDLGNYGYTF. This chain connects TRBV19 to TRBJ1-2, with a tentative D call TRBD1 (5 bases). The CDR3 loop spans 13 amino acids. Germline CDR1 reads LNHDA; CDR2 reads SQIVND (reference sequence). V lost 8 bases and J 2 bases, leaving 12 bases between the germline ends.

The V gene is TRBV4-1, the J gene TRBJ1-3, with 8 bases that match TRBD1. The CDR3 contains 17 residues. Per germline, CDR1 MGHRA and CDR2 YSYEKL. Losses at the gene ends were 1 base for V and 1 base for J; bases not matched to a gene: 6. This CDR3 reads CASSQVGQGASGNTIYF. The CDR3 DNA reads TGCGCCAGCAGCCAAGTAGGTCAGGGGGCTTCTGGAAACACCATATATTTT.

The V gene is TRBV9, the J gene TRBJ2-1, with TRBD2 matching 10 bases. This CDR3 is 17 amino acids long. Trimming cost V 3 bases and J 10 bases; bases outside gene matches: 16. CDR1 and CDR2 (germline): SGDLS, YYNGEE. CDR3 sequence: CASSAPVAVAGGREQFF. CDR3 nucleotide sequence: TGTGCCAGCAGCGCCCCCGTCGCAGTAGCGGGAGGAAGGGAGCAGTTCTTC.

The chain is built from TRBV2 and TRBJ2-1; the match to TRBD2 covers 9 bases. The CDR3 loop spans 15 amino acids. The V and J ends lost 2 bases and 6 bases, in that order; junction bases with no gene match: 5. Looked up from germline, CDR1 is SNHLY and CDR2 is FYNNEI. The CDR3 sequence: CASSEMGLARNEQFF. CDR3 nucleotide sequence: TGTGCCAGCAGTGAAATGGGACTAGCACGCAATGAGCAGTTCTTC.

The chain carries TRBV11-2 and TRBJ1-2; D is possibly TRBD1 (6 bases). Germline CDR1 and CDR2: SGHAT and FQNNGV. The V and J ends lost 5 bases and 10 bases respectively, with 8 bases between them. The CDR3 is 10 residues long. The CDR3 spells CASSGQNYTF. The CDR3 DNA is TGTGCCAGCAGCGGACAGAACTACACCTTC. The whole variable domain, remainder taken from reference TRBV11-2 and TRBJ1-2, is EAGVAQSPRYKIIEKRQSVAFWCNPISGHATLYWYQQILGQGPKLLIQFQNNGVVDDSQLPKDRFSAERLKGVDSTLKIQPAKLEDSAVYLCASSGQNYTFGSGTRLTVV.

The chain links TRBV2 to TRBJ2-5; the match to TRBD1 covers 8 bases. Germline CDR1 SNHLY, CDR2 FYNNEI. This CDR3 comprises 14 residues. The J segment lost 0 bases and the V segment lost 4 bases, leaving 1 base of the junction unmatched. CDR3 loop: CASSAGQDQETQYF. The CDR3 DNA reads as TGTGCCAGCAGTGCGGGACAGGACCAAGAGACCCAGTACTTC.

The V gene is TRBV5-1, the J gene TRBJ1-3; D is ambiguous. Looked up from germline, CDR1 is SGHRS and CDR2 is YFSETQ. This CDR3 is 15 amino acids long. Trimming cost V 7 bases and J 0 bases, with 14 bases left between them. This CDR3 is CASRLTVSSGNTIYF. CDR3 sequence (DNA): TGCGCCAGCCGACTGACTGTCAGCTCTGGAAACACCATATATTTT.

The rearrangement links TRBV5-1 to TRBJ2-7; TRBD2 agrees at 10 bases. Germline V gene data show CDR1 as SGHRS and CDR2 as YFSETQ. The CDR3 runs 17 residues. V dropped 3 bases and J dropped 7; count of bases not matched to a gene: 16. As DNA, the CDR3 is TGCGCCAGCAGCTGGGGGCGTACTAGCGGGGTAAATGGGGAGCAGTACTTC. Translated, it gives CASSWGRTSGVNGEQYF. The whole variable domain, filled in from reference TRBV5-1 and TRBJ2-7, reads KAGVTQTPRYLIKTRGQQVTLSCSPISGHRSVSWYQQTPGQGLQFLFEYFSETQRNKGNFPGRFSGRQFSNSRSEMNVSTLELGDSALYLCASSWGRTSGVNGEQYFGPGTRLTVT.

V gene TRBV6-1 combines with J gene TRBJ2-3; the match to TRBD1 covers 8 bases. The CDR3 contains 15 residues. The trim removed 5 bases at V and 3 bases at J, leaving 7 bases unmatched. The germline V gene has CDR1 MNHNS and CDR2 SASEGT. In DNA, the CDR3 is TGTGCCAGCAGTACGGGACAGGCCGTGACAGATACGCAGTATTTT. Its translation: CASSTGQAVTDTQYF.

The rearrangement links TRBV7-9 to TRBJ1-4; TRBD1 matches 8 bases. Germline lookup yields CDR1 SEHNR and CDR2 FQNEAQ (reference sequence). CDR3 size: 13 residues. The ends lost 10 bases at V and 8 bases at J; junction bases unmatched: 9. The CDR3 here is CATRTGFGEKLFF. As DNA, the CDR3 is TGTGCCACACGGACAGGGTTCGGAGAAAAACTGTTTTTT.

The J gene is TRBJ2-4, the V gene TRBV4-3; 10 nucleotides align to TRBD1. The germline V gene has CDR1 LGHNA and CDR2 YSLEER. V lost 1 base, J lost 1 base, and 10 bases stayed unmatched. CDR3 length: 19 residues. The CDR3 sequence: CASSQGPGTGAVAKNIQYF. CDR3 sequence (DNA): TGCGCCAGCAGCCAAGGCCCGGGGACAGGGGCGGTGGCCAAAAACATTCAGTACTTC.

The chain recombines TRBV6-5 with TRBJ2-7, with 7 bases that match TRBD1. With V trimmed by 7 bases and J by 5 bases, 11 bases remained unmatched. This CDR3 contains 14 residues. The germline V gene has CDR1 MNHEY and CDR2 SVGAGI. CDR3 residues: CASTMTGTTDEQYF. As DNA, the CDR3 is TGTGCCAGCACCATGACAGGGACGACGGACGAGCAGTACTTC.

The chain recombines TRBV7-3 with TRBJ2-3; tentative D call: TRBD1 (6 bases). Deletions cut 6 bases from V and 2 bases from J, with 21 bases between. The germline gives CDR1 SGHTA, CDR2 FQGTGA. The CDR3 spans 17 residues. CDR3 bases: TGTGCCAGCAGTTACCCCGGAGGAGACAGGACCACAGATACGCAGTATTTT. Translating it yields CASSYPGGDRTTDTQYF.

The V gene is TRBV2, the J gene TRBJ2-7; D might be TRBD2 (5 bases). CDR3 length: 12 amino acids. Germline-derived CDR1 and CDR2 are SNHLY and FYNNEI. V lost 7 bases and J 6 bases, leaving 13 bases between the germline ends. The CDR3 nucleotides are TGTGCCAGCAACGAGGGCTTGAGCGAGCAGTACTTC. It specifies CASNEGLSEQYF.

The chain is built from TRBV2 and TRBJ1-5; no clear D. The germline CDR1 and CDR2 sequences are SNHLY and FYNNEI. V lost 0 bases to trimming and J lost 7 bases, with 7 bases between them. The CDR3 runs to 13 residues. CDR3: CASSEAPGQPQHF. CDR3 in DNA: TGTGCCAGCAGTGAAGCTCCCGGGCAGCCCCAGCATTTT.

The chain couples TRBV19 to TRBJ2-2, with 9 bases lining up with TRBD1. The germline CDR1 and CDR2 sequences are LNHDA and SQIVND (reference sequence). This CDR3 comprises 16 residues. Trimming removed 5 bases from V and 4 bases from J; junction bases left unmatched: 8. The CDR3: CASSPGTGIGTGELFF. The DNA of the CDR3 is TGTGCCAGTAGTCCAGGGACAGGGATAGGCACCGGGGAGCTGTTTTTT.